This entry describes one TCR beta chain. The antigen remains undetermined. The data stem from a study of Ad26.COV2.S vaccination and SARS-CoV-2 variants. Only in-frame clones appear in the TCRdb table, and some are missing; sequencing was by immunoSEQ multiplex PCR. Of more than 400,000 clones detected, over 80% appear once; the ten largest clones hold under 2%. V was cut by 4 bases and J by 2 bases, with 18 bases left in between. Germline V gene data show CDR1 as SEHNR and CDR2 as FQNEAQ (reference sequence). The CDR3 totals 16 residues. Stated treatment: 15 to 20 received Ad26.COV2.S at low or high dose, single or two shots; about 5 received placebo; per-sample allocation not given. Samples were taken on day 63 after the first vaccine or placebo injection. Study conclusions and caveats: The TCR breadth and depth analyses may have produced an underestimate of total T cell responses.

This TCR derives from a person aged 18-60 years who received the Ad26.COV2.S COVID-19 vaccine or a placebo. This rearrangement joins TRBV7-9 to TRBJ2-7; tentatively, D is TRBD1 (6 bases). Here the sequenced sample was peripheral blood, taken in a trial of Ad26.COV2.S vaccine versus placebo. CDR3 nucleotides: TGTGCCAGCAGCTACCCAGAACAGGGTTTAACCTACGAGCAGTACTTC. Amino acid sequence: CASSYPEQGLTYEQYF.